These 8 T cell receptor beta chains were all obtained from the same sample, sequenced in a study of untreated major depressive disorder. Profiling relied on immunoSEQ multiplex PCR, and the TCRdb table lists in-frame clones only, not all of them. This sample has about 21,000 clones, with roughly nine tenths found just once. Sequenced: CD4+ T cells from PBMCs. The origin of the receptors is a woman aged 40-49 years in good health.

The V call is TRBV27, the J call TRBJ2-5, with a possible D match to TRBD1 (5 bases). CDR1 and CDR2 from the germline V gene are MNHEY and SMNVEV (reference sequence). The V gene lost 6 bases and the J gene lost 4 bases, with 18 bases spanning the gap. The CDR3 is 15 amino acids. The CDR3 bases are TGTGCCAGCAGGCCTCAACGACAGCCTGGAGAGACCCAGTACTTC. Its protein is CASRPQRQPGETQYF.

The J gene is TRBJ1-1, the V gene TRBV5-1, with TRBD1 identical over 7 bases. Germline V gives CDR1 SGHRS, CDR2 YFSETQ. V shed 3 bases and J 2 bases; nucleotides not matched to a gene: 16. This CDR3 region has 18 residues. CDR3 loop: CASSSMGWTGTDNTEAFF. The CDR3 nucleotides are TGCGCCAGCAGCTCAATGGGTTGGACCGGGACAGACAACACTGAAGCTTTCTTT.

This chain joins TRBV28 and TRBJ2-7; perhaps D is TRBD1 or TRBD2 (5 bases each). V was pared by 4 bases and J by 2 bases, with 9 bases between. Germline V gene lookup returns CDR1 MDHEN and CDR2 SYDVKM. There are 13 residues in the CDR3. The CDR3 loop is CASSSGPTYEQYF. In nucleotides, the CDR3 is TGTGCCAGCAGTTCGGGACCCACCTACGAGCAGTACTTC.

This sequence joins TRBV5-4 and TRBJ2-3; 8 bases are a match to TRBD2. Trimming at V came to 4 bases and at J to 2 bases, leaving 9 bases not matched to a gene. Germline CDR1 SGHNT, CDR2 YYREEE (reference sequence). CDR3 length: 16 amino acids. CDR3 sequence (DNA): TGTGCCAGCAGCGTTGGGACTAGGGCCTTCACAGATACGCAGTATTTT. Residues: CASSVGTRAFTDTQYF.

This rearrangement joins TRBV4-2 to TRBJ2-1; the D gene is possibly TRBD2 (5 bases). Trimming shortened V by 0 bases and J by 1 base, and 7 bases separated the two germline ends. Germline assignment: CDR1 LGHNA and CDR2 YNFKEQ. The CDR3 spans 15 residues. For the CDR3, the DNA is TGTGCCAGCAGCCAAGAATTAGCGTCCTACAATGAGCAGTTCTTC. Translated: CASSQELASYNEQFF.

The chain has TRBV11-2 and TRBJ1-6; D call uncertain. The germline V and J ends were trimmed by 0 bases and 4 bases, with 4 bases remaining between them. The germline V gene has CDR1 SGHAT and CDR2 FQNNGV. The CDR3 runs to 14 residues. CDR3 amino acids: CASSLDQYNSPLHF. The CDR3 region has the DNA TGTGCCAGCAGCTTAGACCAGTATAATTCACCCCTCCACTTT.

This sequence joins TRBV28 and TRBJ1-2, with D possibly being TRBD1 (5 bases). Germline CDR1 is MDHEN and CDR2 is SYDVKM. Between the trimmed V and J ends, which lost 2 bases and 4 bases, there was a span of 11 bases. This CDR3 contains 14 residues. The CDR3 bases are TGTGCCAGCAGTTTACCGGACGGGGGCTATGGCTACACCTTC. This sequence encodes CASSLPDGGYGYTF.

This clone was recorded only once. The J gene is TRBJ2-2, the V gene TRBV2; maybe TRBD2 (5 bases). CDR1 and CDR2 from the germline V gene are SNHLY and FYNNEI. The CDR3 length is 15 residues. V lost 6 bases and J 0 bases, leaving 11 bases between the germline ends. In DNA form, the CDR3 reads TGTGCCAGCAGACCCGGGGTTGCGAACACCGGGGAGCTGTTTTTT. Its protein product is CASRPGVANTGELFF.